This TCR beta chain came from a study of cytotoxic CD8 clonotypes in ibrutinib-treated CLL (dated by TCRdb to about 2021). In the study overall: In this cohort, 15 or so patients were treatment-naive and more than 9 were relapsed/refractory, while about 17 had unmutated IGHV. Response samples were taken after a median of 12 months on treatment, ranging from roughly 6 to 36 months. Responses were partial in approximately 24 patients and complete in 2; after median roughly 69 months follow-up, 14 stayed in remission and about twelve progressed. Samples averaged about 260,000 productive templates and about 94,000 productive rearrangements. All remission and progressive disease samples were collected while patients were still receiving ibrutinib. Longitudinal samples were available for about 30% of the 86 trial participants. Cryopreserved peripheral blood mononuclear cells were collected before treatment, at response, and at either disease progression or sustained remission.

Comments on this clone: The specificity of this receptor is unknown. No clone much larger than this one lies a single base away; base qualities are absent.

On a MiSeq, deep resolution sequencing aimed for a depth between 1 in 1 million and 1 in 200,000 T cells, with each clonotype covered approximately 9.8x on average. TCR beta libraries were generated with the immunoSEQ hsTCRB Kit. In the authors' own workflow: The data were analyzed with ImmunoSEQ Analyzer and ImmunoSEQ Data Assistant, and V, D and J gene assignments followed IMGT definitions. Clonality, which ranges from 0 to 1, was calculated as one minus the normalized Shannon entropy of productive rearrangement frequencies. Only overrepresented clonotypes making up at least 0.05% of the repertoire of each patient were included in the public clonotype analysis. Roughly 13 repertoires from age-matched healthy donors, obtained from immuneACCESS, served as clonality controls. The table comes from immuneACCESS by way of TCRdb, which keeps in-frame sequences with V and J called. Part of the clones is missing from these tables; in studies checked, under half for an unresolved V gene and the rest for unknown reasons. From that table come the V and J calls and clone size; the DNA was used to work out D and trimming. The sample yields around 70,000 clones; just over 90% were counted once. The top ten clonotypes cover 3% to 3.5% of the sample.

V is reduced by 4 bases and J by 3 bases, leaving a spacing of 11 bases between them. CDR1 LNHDA and CDR2 SQIVND were looked up in the germline V gene (reference sequence). The CDR3 spans 14 residues, from the cysteine through the phenylalanine. This entry keeps only the CDR3 DNA: 42 bases, framed from base 1. The study at large found these results: An increase in clonality was observed at ibrutinib response, with clonality remaining stable during sustained remission and falling back toward baseline at progression. Sampling times were not matched between patients in sustained remission and patients whose disease was progressing, and lymph node repertoires were not examined. Public clonotypes were found to be uncommon and were observed to contract or remain stable during treatment; the increase in clonality was shown to reflect expansion of private clonotypes at ibrutinib response. At baseline, clonality was higher than in age-matched healthy donors and showed a strong correlation with circulating CD8+ T-cell counts.

Taken with the paper, the label for time point translates to: approximately twelve months on ibrutinib. For TCR beta library preparation, around 2.1 micrograms of genomic DNA were extracted from the cryopreserved PBMCs. Longitudinal blood samples from CLL patients on ibrutinib monotherapy were analyzed using high-throughput TCR beta sequencing. The patients took part in an open-label, single-center phase 2 trial of ibrutinib monotherapy. Material: PBMCs, obtained after 12 months of ibrutinib treatment. The V and J segments used are TRBV19 and TRBJ2-3, with the D gene not confidently named. The TCR sequence derives from a human donor with chronic lymphocytic leukemia. DNA sequence: TGTGCCAGTAGTACGACTGTGAGTACAGATACGCAGTATTTT. The encoded protein is CASSTTVSTDTQYF.